The rows below give T cell receptor beta chains drawn from one sample of a study of blood T cells in healthy people across ages. Using its own MiXCR run on the 5' RACE reads, TCRdb lists one record per CDR3 protein. This table has roughly 790,000 distinct CDR3 sequences, around 46% appearing once. The sequencing sample was made of blood. The receptors originated from a woman in her sixties in good health. Both conserved end residues are part of each CDR3. D genes are given only for firm matches. The size field is filled for only some rows; it gives once, few, many or a size class.

d_call j_call v_call clone_size cdr3_aa cdr3_nt
- TRBJ2-2 TRBV7-2 few CASSLAWAASTGELFF TGTGCCAGCAGCTTAGCGTGGGCGGCAAGCACCGGGGAGCTGTTTTTT
- TRBJ2-7 TRBV18 - CASSPPGRSGTEQYF TGTGCCAGCTCACCACCGGGACGCTCGGGGACGGAGCAGTACTTC
TRBD1 TRBJ2-3 TRBV2 few CASLPTGTSTDTQYF TGTGCCAGCCTCCCGACAGGGACGAGCACAGATACGCAGTATTTT
TRBD2 TRBJ2-1 TRBV12-3/TRBV12-4 many CASSLGNRLAGYNEQFF TGTGCCAGCAGTTTAGGAAATCGACTAGCGGGATACAATGAGCAGTTCTTC
- TRBJ2-2 TRBV3-1 - CASSQEGGNAGELFF TGTGCCAGCAGCCAAGAGGGGGGAAACGCCGGGGAGCTGTTTTTT
TRBD1 TRBJ2-7 TRBV28 - CASRRQGPEQYF TGTGCCAGCAGACGACAGGGACCCGAGCAGTACTTC
- TRBJ1-1 TRBV4-2 - CASSQEGRVNTEAFF TGTGCCAGCAGCCAAGAAGGCAGGGTGAACACTGAAGCTTTCTTT
TRBD2 TRBJ2-1 TRBV11-2 - CASSPLTSGEYNEQFF TGTGCCAGCAGCCCTCTTACTAGCGGGGAGTACAATGAGCAGTTCTTC
TRBD1 TRBJ2-7 TRBV29-1 few CSTGDSSYEQYF TGCAGCACTGGGGACAGCTCCTACGAGCAGTACTTC
TRBD2 TRBJ2-1 TRBV6-1 few CASRNYQASGSYNEQFF TGTGCCAGCAGGAATTACCAAGCTAGCGGCTCCTACAATGAGCAGTTCTTC
- TRBJ2-5 TRBV5-4 few CASNQAGTKETQYF TGTGCCAGCAATCAGGCCGGGACGAAAGAGACCCAGTACTTC
TRBD2 TRBJ2-3 TRBV7-6 few CASGSGGTSGTDTQYF TGTGCCAGCGGAAGCGGGGGGACTTCTGGCACAGATACGCAGTATTTT
TRBD1 TRBJ1-4 TRBV7-8 - CASSLGAGQQKLFF TGTGCCAGCAGCTTAGGGGCGGGACAGCAAAAACTGTTTTTT
TRBD1 TRBJ1-5 TRBV6-8 - CASSYSWDRINQPQHF TGTGCCAGCAGTTACTCGTGGGACAGGATAAATCAGCCCCAGCATTTT
- TRBJ2-3 TRBV6-6 few CASIKGYSSTDTQYF TGTGCCAGCATAAAGGGATATTCTAGCACAGATACGCAGTATTTT
- TRBJ1-2 TRBV5-1 - CASSTGTKTGGGYTF TGCGCCAGCAGTACCGGGACAAAAACCGGGGGCGGCTACACCTTC
- TRBJ1-2 TRBV5-1 - CASRPGGGDGYTF TGCGCCAGCCGCCCAGGTGGAGGAGATGGCTACACCTTC
- TRBJ2-7 TRBV12-3/TRBV12-4 - CASSLERRELTYEQYF TGTGCCAGCAGTTTAGAGAGGAGGGAACTCACCTACGAGCAGTACTTC
TRBD2 TRBJ2-7 TRBV19 - CASAHGRAIHEQYF TGTGCCAGCGCCCACGGGAGGGCCATCCACGAGCAGTACTTC
TRBD2 TRBJ2-1 TRBV20-1 - CSARWPAGDYNEQFF TGCAGTGCGAGATGGCCAGCGGGGGACTACAATGAGCAGTTCTTC
- TRBJ2-3 TRBV20-1 - CSARDPSTADTQYF TGCAGTGCTAGAGACCCCTCTACGGCGGATACGCAGTATTTT
- TRBJ1-5 TRBV21-1 few CASSKQDRGSQPQHF TGTGCCAGCAGCAAACAGGACAGGGGTAGTCAGCCCCAGCATTTT
TRBD2 TRBJ2-5 TRBV6-1 - CASSEAGGATQYF TGTGCCAGCAGTGAAGCCGGGGGGGCGACCCAGTACTTC
TRBD2 TRBJ2-5 TRBV4-3 few CASSQGMMAGGETQYF TGCGCCAGCAGCCAAGGGATGATGGCGGGGGGGGAGACCCAGTACTTC
TRBD2 TRBJ2-1 TRBV4-2 - CASSQDRTSDVFF TGTGCCAGCAGCCAAGATAGGACTAGCGACGTGTTCTTC
- TRBJ2-1 TRBV7-2 - CASNPSWGLSYNEQFF TGTGCCAGCAACCCCTCCTGGGGGCTCTCCTACAATGAGCAGTTCTTC
- TRBJ2-3 TRBV12-3/TRBV12-4 - CASNPRGTDTQYF TGTGCCAGCAACCCCCGAGGCACAGATACGCAGTATTTT
- TRBJ2-1 TRBV12-3/TRBV12-4 - CASRFGTHSYNEQFF TGTGCCAGCAGGTTCGGGACGCACTCCTACAATGAGCAGTTCTTC
- TRBJ2-2 TRBV6-4 - CASSGGQNTGELFF TGTGCCAGCAGTGGAGGACAGAACACCGGGGAGCTGTTTTTT
- TRBJ1-4 TRBV20-1 - CSARWTAATNEKLFF TGCAGTGCTAGGTGGACGGCTGCAACTAATGAAAAACTGTTTTTT
- TRBJ2-5 TRBV5-1 - CASSSQVSSQTQYF TGCGCCAGCAGTTCCCAGGTCTCCTCCCAGACCCAGTACTTC
TRBD2 TRBJ2-5 TRBV6-2/TRBV6-3 - CASRREDNEQYF TGTGCCAGCAGGCGGGAGGACAATGAGCAGTACTTC
TRBD1 TRBJ1-1 TRBV12-3/TRBV12-4 - CASSSSGTGNTEAFF TGTGCCAGCAGTAGTTCCGGGACAGGGAACACTGAAGCTTTCTTT
- TRBJ1-6 TRBV29-1 many CSVATDTYNSPLHF TGCAGCGTGGCGACAGACACCTATAATTCACCCCTCCACTTT
TRBD1 TRBJ2-5 TRBV20-1 once CSANPATGARETQYF TGCAGTGCTAACCCGGCTACAGGGGCTCGGGAGACCCAGTACTTC
TRBD1 TRBJ2-1 TRBV7-2 many CASRDRVHEQFF TGTGCCAGCAGGGACAGGGTCCATGAGCAGTTCTTC
- TRBJ2-7 TRBV10-3 - CAISDVSYEQYF TGTGCCATCAGTGACGTTTCCTACGAGCAGTACTTC
- TRBJ2-3 TRBV4-2 - CASSLKSSGGSDTQYF TGTGCCAGCAGCCTAAAGAGTAGTGGGGGGAGTGATACGCAGTATTTT
TRBD2 TRBJ2-5 TRBV7-2 - CASSPSRPGLAGETQYF TGTGCCAGCAGCCCTAGCCGGCCGGGACTAGCGGGAGAGACCCAGTACTTC
TRBD1 TRBJ2-1 TRBV5-1 once CASSPSYRGSEQFF TGCGCCAGCAGTCCATCCTACAGGGGTAGTGAGCAGTTCTTC
- TRBJ2-1 TRBV27 few CASSPQYNEQFF TGTGCCAGCAGCCCCCAATACAATGAGCAGTTCTTC
TRBD1 TRBJ2-7 TRBV6-6 - CASSSGTADYGRYEQYF TGTGCCAGCAGTTCCGGGACAGCCGACTACGGGCGCTACGAGCAGTACTTC
TRBD2 TRBJ2-3 TRBV29-1 - CSVPSTSGETDTQYF TGCAGCGTTCCATCTACTAGCGGGGAAACAGATACGCAGTATTTT
TRBD2 TRBJ2-7 TRBV18 few CASSPLASGDSSYEQYF TGTGCCAGCTCACCTTTGGCTAGCGGGGACTCCTCCTACGAGCAGTACTTC
TRBD1 TRBJ2-5 TRBV20-1 - CSAREGAYQETQYF TGCAGTGCACGTGAGGGGGCCTACCAAGAGACCCAGTACTTC
TRBD2 TRBJ2-1 TRBV4-2 few CATPPPLALYNEQFF TGTGCCACTCCCCCCCCACTAGCGCTGTACAATGAGCAGTTCTTC
TRBD2 TRBJ2-7 TRBV9 few CASSVAPGEGTYEQYF TGTGCCAGCAGCGTAGCCCCGGGGGAGGGCACCTACGAGCAGTACTTC
TRBD2 TRBJ2-1 TRBV3-1 - CASSQGTAGGPEQFF TGTGCCAGCAGCCAAGGTACCGCGGGGGGGCCTGAGCAGTTCTTC
TRBD1 TRBJ2-7 TRBV29-1 - CSVALDRNTYEQYF TGCAGCGTAGCCTTGGACAGGAACACCTACGAGCAGTACTTC